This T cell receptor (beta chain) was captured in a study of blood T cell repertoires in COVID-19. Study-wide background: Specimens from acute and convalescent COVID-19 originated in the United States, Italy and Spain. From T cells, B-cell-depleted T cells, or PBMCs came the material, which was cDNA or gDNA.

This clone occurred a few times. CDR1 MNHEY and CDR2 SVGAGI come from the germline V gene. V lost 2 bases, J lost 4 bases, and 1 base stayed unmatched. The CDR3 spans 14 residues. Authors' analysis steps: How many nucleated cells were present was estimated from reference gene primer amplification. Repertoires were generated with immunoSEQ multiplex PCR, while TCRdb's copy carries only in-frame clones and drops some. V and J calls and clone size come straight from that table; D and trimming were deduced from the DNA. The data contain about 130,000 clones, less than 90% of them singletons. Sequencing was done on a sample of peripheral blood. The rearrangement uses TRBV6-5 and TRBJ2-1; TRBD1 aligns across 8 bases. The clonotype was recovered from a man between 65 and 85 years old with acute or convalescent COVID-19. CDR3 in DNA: TGTGCCAGCAGTTACAGGGACAGGTACAATGAGCAGTTCTTC. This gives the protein CASSYRDRYNEQFF.